A selection of T cell receptor beta chains follows, all from one sample in a study of T cell responses to AZD1222 COVID-19 vaccine. Assay used: immunoSEQ multiplex PCR; TCRdb lists only in-frame clones, some missing. This table has about 130,000 clones, about 90% appearing once. Sequenced here: peripheral blood, sampled on day 0 of AZD1222 vaccination. These receptors were collected from an adult in good health. CDR3s include the opening cysteine and the closing phenylalanine or tryptophan. The D gene is left open where the match is weak. The size field is filled for only some rows; it gives once, few, many or a size class.

J | D | V | size | CDR3 | DNA
TRBJ1-6 | . | TRBV30 | . | CAWSALKGGNMNSPLHF | TGTGCCTGGAGCGCCTTAAAGGGGGGTAACATGAATTCACCCCTCCACTTT
TRBJ2-4 | . | TRBV28 | . | CASSLSGKRYIQYF | TGTGCCAGCAGTTTATCAGGGAAGAGGTACATTCAGTACTTC
TRBJ2-7 | . | TRBV24-1 | . | CATSDRGSWQYF | TGTGCCACCAGTGACCGTGGATCATGGCAGTACTTC
TRBJ2-7 | . | TRBV23-1 | . | CASSTGGAGQPYEQYF | TGCGCCAGCAGTACTGGGGGGGCAGGGCAACCCTACGAGCAGTACTTC
TRBJ2-5 | . | TRBV19 | once | CASSIGQGETQYF | TGTGCCAGTAGTATAGGGCAGGGAGAGACCCAGTACTTC
TRBJ2-7 | TRBD2 | TRBV7-9 | . | CASSLAVGGSTYEQYF | TGTGCCAGCAGCTTAGCTGTGGGCGGGAGTACCTACGAGCAGTACTTC
TRBJ1-5 | . | TRBV12-3/TRBV12-4 | . | CASSLGGVQPQHF | TGTGCCAGCAGTTTGGGGGGAGTTCAGCCCCAGCATTTT
TRBJ1-1 | . | TRBV19 | . | CASSIGTGGITEAFF | TGTGCCAGTAGTATAGGAACGGGGGGCATCACTGAAGCTTTCTTT
TRBJ1-5 | TRBD1 | TRBV30 | . | CAWSETGSWGGHF | TGTGCCTGGAGCGAGACAGGGAGCTGGGGTGGGCATTTT
TRBJ1-2 | . | TRBV5-1 | . | CASSLERGGYTF | TGCGCCAGCAGCTTGGAGAGGGGCGGCTACACCTTC
TRBJ2-5 | . | TRBV3-1/TRBV3-2 | . | CASSQDLGTGETQYF | TGTGCCAGCAGCCAAGATCTCGGAACCGGGGAGACCCAGTACTTC
TRBJ1-1 | . | TRBV2 | . | CASSDGANTEAFF | TGTGCCAGCAGTGACGGGGCGAACACTGAAGCTTTCTTT
TRBJ2-7 | . | TRBV6-5 | few | CASSLDWGDIVEQYF | TGTGCCAGCAGCCTGGACTGGGGCGATATCGTGGAGCAGTACTTC
TRBJ2-1 | . | TRBV15 | once | CATSRDFDPGQFF | TGTGCCACCAGCAGGGACTTCGACCCTGGGCAGTTCTTC
TRBJ2-5 | . | TRBV10-3 | . | CATLGGRAETQYF | TGTGCCACCCTGGGGGGGCGGGCAGAGACCCAGTACTTC
TRBJ2-1 | . | TRBV29-1 | . | CSVEGSTGRGGEQFF | TGCAGCGTTGAGGGATCTACAGGGAGGGGAGGTGAGCAGTTCTTC
TRBJ2-7 | . | TRBV6-5 | . | CASRDGGATEQYF | TGTGCCAGCAGAGACGGGGGCGCCACCGAGCAGTACTTC
TRBJ1-2 | . | TRBV20-1 | . | CSASRVSDGYTF | TGCAGTGCTAGTAGGGTTTCTGATGGCTACACCTTC
TRBJ2-6 | TRBD2 | TRBV27 | . | CASSWEGPIGANVLTF | TGTGCCAGCAGTTGGGAGGGTCCCATTGGGGCCAACGTCCTGACTTTC
TRBJ2-7 | . | TRBV7-2 | . | CASSSRGEQYF | TGTGCCAGCAGCTCTAGGGGCGAGCAGTACTTC
TRBJ2-4 | . | TRBV5-8 | . | CASSTGVAKNIQYF | TGTGCCAGCAGCACGGGGGTAGCCAAAAACATTCAGTACTTC
TRBJ2-7 | . | TRBV3-1/TRBV3-2 | . | CASSQGWDIASYEQYF | TGTGCCAGCAGCCAAGGGTGGGACATAGCGTCCTACGAGCAGTACTTC